The clone carrying this T cell receptor beta chain was recorded many times. Ophthalmopathy patients all had a Clinical Activity Score of at least 3, a NOSPECS grade of at least 4 and disease under 3 months old. Used for diagnoses were clinical symptoms, serum thyroxine and TRAb, thyroid ultrasound and orbital computed tomography. This sample is drawn from a study of T cells in Graves' hyperthyroidism and ophthalmopathy. Study-level background: Once the initial diagnosis was made, peripheral blood was obtained before any treatment.

RNA transcripts served as the template for amplifying TCR beta CDR3 regions. When the TCR CDR3 underwent first-round RT-PCR, the HTBI primer set was used. One entry per CDR3 protein, called by TCRdb with MiXCR from the multiplex PCR reads. The data show 400,000 or so distinct CDR3 sequences, more than 12% seen once. This TCR derives from a man aged 45 to 65 with Graves' ophthalmopathy. The sequenced sample consisted of blood.

The CDR3 nucleotides read TGCAGTGGGACTCTACTAGCGGCTAGCACAGATACGCAGTATTTT. The encoded protein is CSGTLLAASTDTQYF. The J gene is TRBJ2-3, the V gene TRBV20-1; 8 nucleotides match TRBD2. V shed 7 bases and J 0 bases; nucleotides not matched to a gene: 9. The V gene's germline CDR1 is DFQATT and CDR2 SNEGSKA (reference sequence). The CDR3 consists of 15 residues.